Detailed here is one TCR beta chain. Its target is unknown. The sample is drawn from a study of shared clonotypes between healthy human individuals. Study-level points and caveats: Measured sharing among donors was expected to vary with sequencing depth.

Naive CD8 cells comprised CD45RO-negative, CCR7-positively selected cells, excluding terminally differentiated effector memory CD45RA+ cells. CDR3 length equals 15 residues. Trimming stripped 0 bases from V and 1 base from J, with 10 bases between. Germline V gene data show CDR1 as SGHNT and CDR2 as YYREEE (reference sequence). The authors split each subset's genomic DNA evenly across several immunoSEQ plates. The assay was immunoSEQ multiplex PCR, and TCRdb's table has in-frame clones only and misses some. Of around 2,000,000 clones listed, roughly 94% are singletons. The sample consisted of naive CD8+ T cells sorted from blood. The J gene is TRBJ2-5, the V gene TRBV5-4, with D possibly called TRBD1 or TRBD2 (5 bases each). This TCR came from a man aged 18 to 30 in good health. CDR3 sequence reads: CASSLGGSGQETQYF. The DNA for the CDR3 is TGTGCCAGCAGCTTGGGGGGGTCCGGCCAAGAGACCCAGTACTTC. Full variable domain (outside the CDR3, taken from reference TRBV5-4 and TRBJ2-5): ETGVTQSPTHLIKTRGQQVTLRCSSQSGHNTVSWYQQALGQGPQFIFQYYREEENGRGNFPPRFSGLQFPNYSSELNVNALELDDSALYLCASSLGGSGQETQYFGPGTRLLVL.